Below are 23 T cell receptor beta chains sequenced from a single sample in a study of Tregs in tolerant kidney transplant recipients. Produced via immunoSEQ multiplex PCR; TCRdb's table is partial and in-frame only. The table records under 20,000 clones, approximately 80% of them present only once. The sample consisted of Tregs from blood. The receptors shown here come from a human donor in good health.

The chain employs TRBV5-1 and TRBJ2-1; D might be TRBD1 (5 bases). CDR1 is SGHRS and CDR2 is YFSETQ in the germline V gene. The germline V and J ends were trimmed by 3 bases and 4 bases, with 11 bases remaining between them. The CDR3 spans 14 residues. DNA for the CDR3: TGCGCCAGCAGCTCGGCAGGGTCTTACAATGAGCAGTTCTTC. Translated: CASSSAGSYNEQFF.

This rearrangement joins TRBV5-5 to TRBJ2-7; perhaps TRBD2 as D (5 bases). The CDR3 totals 12 residues. Trimming cost V 3 bases and J 12 bases, with 16 bases left between them. CDR1 is SGHKS, CDR2 YYEKEE, per germline (reference sequence). The CDR3 is CASSSGGLVGYF. For the CDR3, the DNA is TGTGCCAGCAGCTCTGGCGGGCTGGTAGGGTACTTC. Supplemented by reference TRBV5-5 and TRBJ2-7, the full variable domain reads DAGVTQSPTHLIKTRGQQVTLRCSPISGHKSVSWYQQVLGQGPQFIFQYYEKEERGRGNFPDRFSARQFPNYSSELNVNALLLGDSALYLCASSSGGLVGYFGPGTRLTVT.

The V call is TRBV6-7, the J call TRBJ2-3, with TRBD2 matching 7 bases. TRBV6-7 is an ORF, with its function uncertain. Trimming at V came to 0 bases and at J to 0 bases, leaving 3 bases not matched to a gene. This CDR3 contains 16 residues. Written as DNA, the CDR3 is TGTGCCAGCAGTTACTCGCGGGGAGGGAGCACAGATACGCAGTATTTT. This codes for CASSYSRGGSTDTQYF.

This clone was observed a handful of times. CDR3 region: CATSRAQGEAFF. CDR3 coding DNA: TGTGCCACCAGCAGAGCGCAGGGGGAAGCTTTCTTT. The chain recombines TRBV15 with TRBJ1-1; tentative D call: TRBD1 (6 bases). CDR1 and CDR2 (germline): LNHNV, YYDKDF (reference sequence). Trimming took off 1 base at V and 8 bases at J, with 8 bases between the two ends. The length of the CDR3 is 12 residues.

The rearrangement uses TRBV2 and TRBJ1-5; D gene ambiguous. Germline assignment: CDR1 SNHLY and CDR2 FYNNEI. Trimming took 10 bases from V and 2 from J, leaving 18 bases between them. This CDR3 spans 15 amino acids. The CDR3 sequence is CAISKTGQGNQPQHF. The DNA for the CDR3 is TGTGCCATCTCAAAAACTGGGCAAGGCAATCAGCCCCAGCATTTT. The full variable domain, rest sourced from reference TRBV2 and TRBJ1-5, is EPEVTQTPSHQVTQMGQEVILRCVPISNHLYFYWYRQILGQKVEFLVSFYNNEISEKSEIFDDQFSVERPDGSNFTLKIRSTKLEDSAMYFCAISKTGQGNQPQHFGDGTRLSIL.

This clone appeared a single time. The CDR3 here is CASSPVAGGYTGELFF. As DNA, the CDR3 is TGCGCCAGCAGCCCCGTAGCGGGGGGGTACACCGGGGAGCTGTTTTTT. The chain has TRBV4-1 and TRBJ2-2, with TRBD2 matching 11 bases. CDR3 length: 16 residues. The trim removed 4 bases at V and 3 bases at J, leaving 4 bases unmatched. Germline CDR1 and CDR2: MGHRA and YSYEKL.

This clone showed up just a few times. The rearrangement links TRBV30 to TRBJ1-5, with D possibly TRBD1 on 5 matching bases. Germline V CDR1 and CDR2: GTSNPN, SVGIG (reference sequence). The CDR3 contains 13 residues. V was pared by 6 bases and J by 3 bases, with 12 bases between. As DNA, the CDR3 is TGTGCCTGCCAGGACACCAACAATCAGCCCCAGCATTTT. Its protein product is CACQDTNNQPQHF.

This clone was detected only once. The chain has TRBV4-2 and TRBJ2-3; D call uncertain. The CDR3 runs 13 residues. Trimming shortened V by 4 bases and J by 4 bases, and 9 bases separated the two germline ends. Per the germline V gene, CDR1 is LGHNA and CDR2 is YNFKEQ. CDR3 protein: CASSRNRADTQYF. Written as DNA, the CDR3 is TGTGCCAGCAGCCGTAACCGGGCAGATACGCAGTATTTT.

This chain joins TRBV5-1 and TRBJ2-5, with 7 nucleotides matching TRBD2. The CDR3 runs 15 residues. V dropped 3 bases and J dropped 3; count of bases not matched to a gene: 8. Germline loops: CDR1 SGHRS, CDR2 YFSETQ. The CDR3 region has the DNA TGCGCCAGCAGCTCGCCCTCAGGACTAGAAGAGACCCAGTACTTC. It is translated as CASSSPSGLEETQYF.

The rearrangement links TRBV4-3 to TRBJ2-3; D is perhaps TRBD1 (6 bases). V lost 0 bases, J lost 2 bases, and 12 bases lay in between. Looked up from germline, CDR1 is LGHNA and CDR2 is YSLEER. This CDR3 has 16 residues. The CDR3 sequence is CASSQDRGGATDTQYF. CDR3 DNA sequence: TGCGCCAGCAGCCAAGATCGAGGGGGAGCCACAGATACGCAGTATTTT.

The V call is TRBV2, the J call TRBJ1-1; D gene ambiguous. The germline CDR1 and CDR2 sequences are SNHLY and FYNNEI. Trimming stripped 1 base from V and 5 bases from J, with 14 bases between. The CDR3 is 15 residues long. In DNA form, the CDR3 reads TGTGCCAGCAGTGAAGGGGTGAGGTCGGGGACTGAAGCTTTCTTT. Its protein is CASSEGVRSGTEAFF.

The chain employs TRBV7-8 and TRBJ2-3; 16 nucleotides match TRBD2. V lost 4 bases to trimming and J lost 3 bases; unmatched junction nucleotides: 13. CDR3 length: 20 amino acids. Germline V gene data show CDR1 as SGHVS and CDR2 as FQNEAQ. The CDR3 is CASSSTGTSGRAWWTDTQYF. The CDR3 nucleotides read TGTGCCAGCAGCTCTACCGGGACTAGCGGGAGGGCCTGGTGGACAGATACGCAGTATTTT.

The rearrangement links TRBV6-5 to TRBJ2-3; D gene uncertain. The CDR3 has 15 residues. From germline, CDR1 is MNHEY and CDR2 SVGAGI. Trimming stripped 4 bases from V and 0 bases from J, with 11 bases between. CDR3 sequence (DNA): TGTGCCAGCAGTTTGGGCGGTTCTAGCACAGATACGCAGTATTTT. Residues: CASSLGGSSTDTQYF.

This chain uses TRBV27 with TRBJ2-7; 11 nucleotides align to TRBD2. Germline trimming cut 5 bases from V and 3 bases from J; bases unmatched to any gene: 9. Germline values: CDR1 MNHEY, CDR2 SMNVEV (reference sequence). The CDR3 has 16 residues. CDR3 loop: CASSRTGLAGYYEQYF. The CDR3, as DNA: TGTGCCAGCAGTCGAACTGGACTAGCGGGTTACTACGAGCAGTACTTC.

The chain carries TRBV7-9 and TRBJ2-6; no firm D call. V lost 6 bases and J lost 6, with 9 bases in between. From germline, CDR1 is SEHNR and CDR2 FQNEAQ (reference sequence). The CDR3 runs to 13 residues. The CDR3: CASRRTAANVLTF. The DNA for the CDR3 is TGTGCCAGCAGAAGAACGGCGGCCAACGTCCTGACTTTC.

In this sample, this clone turned up once. The chain combines TRBV4-3 with TRBJ2-6; possibly TRBD1 for D (5 bases). Germline V gene data show CDR1 as LGHNA and CDR2 as YSLEER. The CDR3 is 19 amino acids. Trimming shortened V by 1 base and J by 1 base, and 17 bases separated the two germline ends. The CDR3 loop is CASSQGHGRAFSGANVLTF. As DNA, the CDR3 is TGCGCCAGCAGCCAAGGTCACGGCAGGGCTTTTTCTGGGGCCAACGTCCTGACTTTC.

J is TRBJ2-1 and V is TRBV4-1; 9 bases map to TRBD2. Unmatched junction bases numbered 12, after V lost 4 bases and J lost 8 bases. Germline CDR1 is MGHRA and CDR2 is YSYEKL. This CDR3 contains 16 residues. CDR3 DNA: TGCGCCAGCAGCCCTTTACCGGGACTAGCTTACGATGAGCAGTTCTTC. This codes for CASSPLPGLAYDEQFF.

The gene calls are TRBV19 and TRBJ2-3, with 7 bases aligning to TRBD2. Losses at the gene ends were 3 bases for V and 4 bases for J; bases not matched to a gene: 4. The V gene's germline CDR1 is LNHDA and CDR2 SQIVND (reference sequence). The CDR3 is 14 residues long. CDR3 coding DNA: TGTGCCAGTAGTATCGGCGGGGGAGCAGATACGCAGTATTTT. Translation: CASSIGGGADTQYF.

This rearrangement joins TRBV2 to TRBJ1-1; TRBD1 agrees at 11 bases. This CDR3 region has 19 residues. CDR1 and CDR2 from the germline V gene are SNHLY and FYNNEI. The V segment lost 2 bases and the J segment 3 bases; nucleotides outside the gene matches: 14. CDR3 DNA sequence: TGTGCCAGCAGTGAATCCCCCCCGGACAGGGGGCTTAAAGACACTGAAGCTTTCTTT. It translates to CASSESPPDRGLKDTEAFF.

This chain joins TRBV7-6 and TRBJ1-3; D unclear. Trimming cost V 2 bases and J 4 bases, with 12 bases left between them. From germline, CDR1 is SGHVS and CDR2 FNYEAQ. The CDR3 extends over 15 amino acids. The DNA of the CDR3 is TGTGCCAGCAGCTTAAATGGAGGGATCGGAAACACCATATATTTT. It codes for CASSLNGGIGNTIYF.

V gene TRBV18 combines with J gene TRBJ1-1, with D possibly TRBD1 on 6 matching bases. V lost 1 base, J lost 5 bases, and 17 bases lay in between. Germline V gene lookup returns CDR1 KGHSH and CDR2 LQKENI. This CDR3 is built from 16 residues. In DNA, the CDR3 is TGTGCCAGCTCACCACGAAGGGGCGGGGGCGGAACTGAAGCTTTCTTT. Translation: CASSPRRGGGGTEAFF.

The chain links TRBV15 to TRBJ1-4, with D possibly TRBD1 on 5 matching bases. Germline V gives CDR1 LNHNV, CDR2 YYDKDF (reference sequence). V shed 5 bases and J shed 7 bases, with 23 bases lying between them. This CDR3 is 17 amino acids long. In DNA, the CDR3 is TGTGCCACCAGCGGTGCCATCGGGGCAGGAGTGGGTGAAAAACTGTTTTTT. Its translation: CATSGAIGAGVGEKLFF.

The gene calls are TRBV4-1 and TRBJ1-2; TRBD1 might be the D (5 bases). The V gene's germline CDR1 is MGHRA and CDR2 YSYEKL. V was shortened by 1 base and J by 0 bases, with 9 bases between the two germline ends. The CDR3 totals 15 residues. The CDR3 nucleotides are TGCGCCAGCAGCCAAGGACAGCAATCTAACTATGGCTACACCTTC. This encodes CASSQGQQSNYGYTF.